Sequencing of this T cell receptor beta chain was carried out in a study of T cell changes during pregnancy in multiple sclerosis. The protocol was immunoSEQ multiplex PCR, while the TCRdb copy is restricted to in-frame clones and leaves out a portion. Found here are roughly 61,000 clones, over 80% of them singletons; the top ten hold 0.89%. There are 14 residues in the CDR3. The germline V gene has CDR1 SNHLY and CDR2 FYNNEI. Trimming took 1 base from V and 7 from J, leaving 10 bases between them. This clone was detected once. This clonotype originated in a female donor in good health, enrolled as a control in a pregnancy study. The material sequenced was peripheral blood, taken in the first trimester of pregnancy. V and J are TRBV2 and TRBJ2-2; a weak D match, TRBD1 (5 bases). The CDR3 bases are TGTGCCAGCAGTGAAGTGGCAGGGCTCGGGGAGCTGTTTTTT. It yields the protein CASSEVAGLGELFF.